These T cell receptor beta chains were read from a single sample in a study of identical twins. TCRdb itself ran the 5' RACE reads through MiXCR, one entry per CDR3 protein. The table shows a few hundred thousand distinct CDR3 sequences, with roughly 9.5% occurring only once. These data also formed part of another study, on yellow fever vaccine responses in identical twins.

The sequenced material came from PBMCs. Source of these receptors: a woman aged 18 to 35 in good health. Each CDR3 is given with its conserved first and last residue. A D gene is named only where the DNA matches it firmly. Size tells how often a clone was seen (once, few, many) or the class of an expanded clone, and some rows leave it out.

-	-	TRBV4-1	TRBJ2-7	CASSHVGTDEQYF	TGCGCCAGCAGCCACGTAGGGACGGACGAGCAGTACTTC
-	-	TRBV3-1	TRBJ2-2	CASSQEGTTGELFF	TGTGCCAGCAGCCAAGAGGGGACCACCGGGGAGCTGTTTTTT
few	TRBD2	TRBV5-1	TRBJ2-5	CASRPGLAGEQETQYF	TGCGCCAGCAGACCCGGACTAGCGGGCGAACAAGAGACCCAGTACTTC
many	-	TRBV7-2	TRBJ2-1	CASSLRTSYNEQFF	TGTGCCAGCAGCCTTAGGACCTCCTACAATGAGCAGTTCTTC
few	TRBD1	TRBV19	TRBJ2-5	CASSNLRDRGRETQYF	TGTGCCAGTAGTAACCTTCGAGACAGGGGGAGGGAGACCCAGTACTTC
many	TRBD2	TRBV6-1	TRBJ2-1	CASRTSGPPRQQFF	TGTGCCAGCAGAACTAGCGGGCCTCCCAGGCAGCAGTTCTTC
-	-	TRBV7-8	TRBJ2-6	CASSPPAGAYSGANVLTF	TGTGCCAGCAGCCCCCCCGCAGGGGCCTACTCTGGGGCCAACGTCCTGACTTTC
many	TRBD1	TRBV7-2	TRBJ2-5	CASRRDRAGETQYF	TGTGCCAGCAGGAGGGACAGGGCGGGAGAGACCCAGTACTTC
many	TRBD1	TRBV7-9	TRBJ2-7	CASSRSGTGPKEQYF	TGTGCCAGCAGCCGTTCCGGGACAGGGCCGAAAGAGCAGTACTTC
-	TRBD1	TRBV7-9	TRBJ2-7	CASRGQGIHEQYF	TGTGCCAGCAGGGGACAGGGAATCCACGAGCAGTACTTC
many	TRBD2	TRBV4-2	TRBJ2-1	CASSQDPIAGGLDEQFF	TGTGCCAGCAGCCAAGATCCGATAGCGGGAGGGCTGGATGAGCAGTTCTTC
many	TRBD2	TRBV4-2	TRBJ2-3	CASSIRSASGEVTDTQYF	TGTGCCAGCAGCATACGTTCCGCTAGCGGGGAGGTGACAGATACGCAGTATTTT
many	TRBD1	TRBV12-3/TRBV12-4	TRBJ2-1	CASRGDRGSYNEQFF	TGTGCCAGCAGGGGGGACAGGGGCTCCTACAATGAGCAGTTCTTC
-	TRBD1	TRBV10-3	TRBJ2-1	CAISGGTGTGVGNEQFF	TGTGCCATCAGTGGGGGGACCGGGACAGGGGTTGGCAATGAGCAGTTCTTC
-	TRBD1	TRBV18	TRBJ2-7	CASSPLQGAFSYEQYF	TGTGCCAGCTCACCATTACAGGGGGCCTTCTCCTACGAGCAGTACTTC
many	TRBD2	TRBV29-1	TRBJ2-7	CSGFMTSGSSYEQYF	TGCAGCGGGTTTATGACTAGCGGGAGCTCCTACGAGCAGTACTTC
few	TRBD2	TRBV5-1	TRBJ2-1	CASSPYLTSAAYNEQFF	TGCGCCAGCAGCCCATACCTAACTAGCGCGGCATACAATGAGCAGTTCTTC
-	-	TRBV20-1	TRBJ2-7	CSASLQGVGHEQYF	TGCAGTGCTAGCCTACAGGGCGTGGGTCACGAGCAGTACTTC
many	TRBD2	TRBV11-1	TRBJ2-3	CASSPTESGRTWSTDTQYF	TGTGCCAGCAGCCCCACTGAGAGCGGGAGGACTTGGAGCACAGATACGCAGTATTTT
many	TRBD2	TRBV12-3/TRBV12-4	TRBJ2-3	CASSGRTSGRTDTQYF	TGTGCCAGCAGTGGGAGGACTAGCGGACGCACAGATACGCAGTATTTT
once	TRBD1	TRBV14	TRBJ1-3	CASSQGTGIGNTIYF	TGTGCCAGCAGCCAAGGGACAGGGATAGGAAACACCATATATTTT
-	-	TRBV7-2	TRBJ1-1	CASSSQRQVGTEAFF	TGTGCCAGCAGCTCGCAGAGGCAGGTGGGCACTGAAGCTTTCTTT
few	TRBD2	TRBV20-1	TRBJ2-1	CSAPSGGAPEQFF	TGCAGTGCGCCCTCCGGGGGGGCCCCTGAGCAGTTCTTC
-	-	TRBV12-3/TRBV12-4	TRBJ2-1	CASCLSGIVGYYNNEQFF	TGTGCCAGCTGTTTATCCGGTATTGTGGGATATTACAACAATGAGCAGTTCTTC
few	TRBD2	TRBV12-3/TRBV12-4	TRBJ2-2	CASSYQREFTGELFF	TGTGCCAGCAGTTACCAGCGGGAGTTCACCGGGGAGCTGTTTTTT
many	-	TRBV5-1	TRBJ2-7	CASSVGYSYEQYF	TGCGCCAGCAGCGTGGGCTACTCCTACGAGCAGTACTTC
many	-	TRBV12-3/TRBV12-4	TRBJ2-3	CASSTTGSDTQYF	TGTGCCAGCAGCACTACAGGGTCAGATACGCAGTATTTT
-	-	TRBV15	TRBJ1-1	CATSRDWRLLTEAFF	TGTGCCACCAGCAGAGATTGGAGGTTGCTCACTGAAGCTTTCTTT
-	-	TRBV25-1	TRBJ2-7	CASSEPGRYEQYF	TGTGCCAGCAGTGAGCCGGGGAGGTACGAGCAGTACTTC
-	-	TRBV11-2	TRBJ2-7	CASTPEGLTSYEQYF	TGTGCCAGCACCCCGGAGGGCCTCACGTCCTACGAGCAGTACTTC